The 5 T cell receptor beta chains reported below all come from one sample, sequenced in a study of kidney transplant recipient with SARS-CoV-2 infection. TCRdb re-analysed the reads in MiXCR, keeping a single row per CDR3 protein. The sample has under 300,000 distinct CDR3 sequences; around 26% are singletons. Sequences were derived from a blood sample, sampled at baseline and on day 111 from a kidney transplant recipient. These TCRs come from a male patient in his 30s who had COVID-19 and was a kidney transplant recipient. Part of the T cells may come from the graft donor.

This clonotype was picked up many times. In DNA, the CDR3 is TGTGCCAGCAGTCCTGGGGGGGGTGGTGAGCAGTTCTTC. It is translated as CASSPGGGGEQFF. The chain employs TRBV28 and TRBJ2-1, with 7 bases fitting TRBD2. Germline V gene lookup returns CDR1 MDHEN and CDR2 SYDVKM. This CDR3 contains 13 residues. The V and J ends lost 5 bases and 9 bases, in that order; junction bases with no gene match: 7.

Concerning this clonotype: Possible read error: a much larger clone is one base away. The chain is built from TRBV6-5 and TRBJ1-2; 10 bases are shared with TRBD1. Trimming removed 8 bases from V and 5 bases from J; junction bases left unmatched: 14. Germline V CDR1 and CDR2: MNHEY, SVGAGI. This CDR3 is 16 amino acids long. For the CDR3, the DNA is TGTGCCAGCGGCGTAGGACAGGGGGGACTCTATTATGGCTACACCTTC. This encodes CASGVGQGGLYYGYTF.

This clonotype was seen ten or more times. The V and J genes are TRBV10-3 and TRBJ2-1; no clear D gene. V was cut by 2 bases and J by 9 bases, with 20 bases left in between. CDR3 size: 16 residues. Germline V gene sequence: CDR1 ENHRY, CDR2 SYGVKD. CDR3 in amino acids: CAISESVGPPPTEQFF. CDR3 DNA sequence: TGTGCCATCAGTGAGAGCGTAGGACCCCCCCCGACTGAGCAGTTCTTC.

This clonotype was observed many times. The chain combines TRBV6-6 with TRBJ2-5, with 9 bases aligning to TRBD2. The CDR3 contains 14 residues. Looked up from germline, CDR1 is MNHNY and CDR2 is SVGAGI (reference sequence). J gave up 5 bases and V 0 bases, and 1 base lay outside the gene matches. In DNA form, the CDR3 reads TGTGCCAGCAGTTACTCCAGCGGGAGGGAGACCCAGTACTTC. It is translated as CASSYSSGRETQYF.

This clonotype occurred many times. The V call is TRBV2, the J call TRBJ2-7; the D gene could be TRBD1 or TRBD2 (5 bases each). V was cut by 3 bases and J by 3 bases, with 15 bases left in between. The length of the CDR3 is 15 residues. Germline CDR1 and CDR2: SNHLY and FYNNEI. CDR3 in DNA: TGTGCCAGCAGTGATTTGAGGTGGGGGAACTACGAGCAGTACGTC. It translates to CASSDLRWGNYEQYV.